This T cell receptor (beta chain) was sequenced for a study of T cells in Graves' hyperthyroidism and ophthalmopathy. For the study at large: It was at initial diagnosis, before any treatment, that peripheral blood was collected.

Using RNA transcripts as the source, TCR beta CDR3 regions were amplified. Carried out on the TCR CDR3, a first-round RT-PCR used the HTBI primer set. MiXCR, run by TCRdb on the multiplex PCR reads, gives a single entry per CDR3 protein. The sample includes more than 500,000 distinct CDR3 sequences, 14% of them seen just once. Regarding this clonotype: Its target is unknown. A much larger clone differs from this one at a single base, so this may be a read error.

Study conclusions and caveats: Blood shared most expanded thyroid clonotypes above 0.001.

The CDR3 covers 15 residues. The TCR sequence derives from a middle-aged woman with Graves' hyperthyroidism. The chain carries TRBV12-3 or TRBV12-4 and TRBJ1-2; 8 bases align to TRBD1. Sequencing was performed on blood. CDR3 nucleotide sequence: TGTGCCAGCAGTTTAACAGGGACAGGAGCCTATGACTACACCTTC. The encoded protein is CASSLTGTGAYDYTF.